The entry below gives a single T cell receptor beta chain sequence along with its context. The assay was immunoSEQ multiplex PCR, and TCRdb's table has in-frame clones only and misses some. This table holds approximately 120,000 clones, roughly 87% found once. The sample is drawn from a study of control samples from healthy donors and cancer patients. Germline CDR1 is MNHEY and CDR2 is SMNVEV (reference sequence). The CDR3 is made up of 14 amino acids. Trimming left V 3 bases short and J 2 bases short, with 8 bases between. The chain carries TRBV27 and TRBJ2-1; D is possibly TRBD1 (6 bases). This TCR was sampled from a man younger than 35 in good health. The sample comprised blood. CDR3 sequence (DNA): TGTGCCAGCAGTTTCAGGGGCACCTACAATGAGCAGTTCTTC. Translated: CASSFRGTYNEQFF.